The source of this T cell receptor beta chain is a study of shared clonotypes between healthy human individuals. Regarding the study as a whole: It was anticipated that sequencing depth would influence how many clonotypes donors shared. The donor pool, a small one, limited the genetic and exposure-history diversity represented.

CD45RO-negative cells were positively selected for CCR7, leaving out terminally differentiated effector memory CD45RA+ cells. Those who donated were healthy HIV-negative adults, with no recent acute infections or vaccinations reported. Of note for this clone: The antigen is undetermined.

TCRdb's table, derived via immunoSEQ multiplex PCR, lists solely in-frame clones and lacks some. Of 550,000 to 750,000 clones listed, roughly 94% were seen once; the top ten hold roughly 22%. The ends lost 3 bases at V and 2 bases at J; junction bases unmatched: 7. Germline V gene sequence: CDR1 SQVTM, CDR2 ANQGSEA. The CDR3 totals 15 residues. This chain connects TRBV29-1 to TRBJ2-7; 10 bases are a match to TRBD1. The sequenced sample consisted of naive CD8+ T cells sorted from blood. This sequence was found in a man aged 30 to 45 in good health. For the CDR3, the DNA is TGCAGCGTTGAGGCCGGGACAGGGGTGGCCTACGAGCAGTACTTC. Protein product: CSVEAGTGVAYEQYF.